The clone carrying this TCR beta chain was detected once. Antigen unknown. At one of its ends the junction is not consistent with the germline gene, which may arise from a read error. The data derive from a study of Graves' ophthalmopathy and Graves' hyperthyroidism. Study-wide results and limits: Built on 13 signatures, a model told ophthalmopathy apart from stable hyperthyroidism with 85% to 90% sensitivity and approximately 80% specificity. This model predicted ophthalmopathy progression (sensitivity around 71%, specificity 72% to 80%).

RNA transcripts were the source from which TCR beta CDR3 regions were amplified. First-round RT-PCR relied on HTBI primers, and a second-round multiplex PCR came next. TCRdb re-called the multiplex PCR reads with MiXCR, one entry per CDR3 protein. The data hold roughly 600,000 distinct CDR3 sequences, with less than 45% observed a single time. Hyperthyroidism patients were newly diagnosed, ill under 2 months, and aged 18 to 65 years. This CDR3 comprises 13 residues. Germline CDR1 SGDLS, CDR2 YYNGEE. This clonotype was obtained from an adult man with Graves' hyperthyroidism. Sequencing used peripheral blood or thyroid tissue (not recorded which). The chain is built from TRBV9 and TRBJ1-2; possible D gene TRBD1, 5 bases. The CDR3 here is CASSAGHSYGCTF. The CDR3 nucleotides read TGTGCCAGCAGCGCAGGACATAGCTATGGCTGCACCTTC.